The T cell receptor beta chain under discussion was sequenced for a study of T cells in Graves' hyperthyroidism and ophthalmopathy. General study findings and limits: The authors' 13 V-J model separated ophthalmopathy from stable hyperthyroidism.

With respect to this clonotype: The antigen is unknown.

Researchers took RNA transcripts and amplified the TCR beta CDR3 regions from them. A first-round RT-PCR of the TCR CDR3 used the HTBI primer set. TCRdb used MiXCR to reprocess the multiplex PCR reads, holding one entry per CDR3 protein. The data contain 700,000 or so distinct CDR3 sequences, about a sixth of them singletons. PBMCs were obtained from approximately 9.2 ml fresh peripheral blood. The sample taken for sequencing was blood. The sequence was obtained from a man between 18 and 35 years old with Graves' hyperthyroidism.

The CDR3 reads CATSDRDSSNQPQHF. For the CDR3, the DNA is TGTGCCACCAGTGACCGGGACAGTAGCAATCAGCCCCAGCATTTT. The chain combines TRBV24-1 with TRBJ1-5, with 7 nucleotides matching TRBD1. The CDR3 is made up of 15 amino acids. Germline V gene sequence: CDR1 KGHDR, CDR2 SFDVKD. The V and J ends lost 4 bases and 0 bases, in that order; junction bases with no gene match: 2.